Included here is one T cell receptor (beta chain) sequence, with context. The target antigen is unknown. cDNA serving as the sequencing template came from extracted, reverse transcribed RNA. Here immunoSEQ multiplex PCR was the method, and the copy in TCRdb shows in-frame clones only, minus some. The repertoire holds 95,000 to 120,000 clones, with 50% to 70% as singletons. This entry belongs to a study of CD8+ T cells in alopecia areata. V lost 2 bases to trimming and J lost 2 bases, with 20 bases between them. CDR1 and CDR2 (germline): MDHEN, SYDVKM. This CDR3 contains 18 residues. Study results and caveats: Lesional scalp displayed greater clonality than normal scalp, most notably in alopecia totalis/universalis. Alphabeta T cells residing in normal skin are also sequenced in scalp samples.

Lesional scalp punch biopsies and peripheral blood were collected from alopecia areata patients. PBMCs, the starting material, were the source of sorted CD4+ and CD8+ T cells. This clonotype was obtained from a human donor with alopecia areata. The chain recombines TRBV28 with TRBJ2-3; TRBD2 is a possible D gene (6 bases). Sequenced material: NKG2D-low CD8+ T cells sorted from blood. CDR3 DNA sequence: TGTGCCAGCAGTTTAATGCGAAATAGGAGGGAGGTCACAGATACGCAGTATTTT. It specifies CASSLMRNRREVTDTQYF. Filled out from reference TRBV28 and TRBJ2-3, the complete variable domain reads DVKVTQSSRYLVKRTGEKVFLECVQDMDHENMFWYRQDPGLGLRLIYFSYDVKMKEKGDIPEGYSVSREKKERFSLILESASTNQTSMYLCASSLMRNRREVTDTQYFGPGTRLTVL.